Shown below are 30 T cell receptor beta chains from a single sample sequenced in a study of OX40 agonist ivuxolimab in advanced cancers. The repertoire was sequenced with immunoSEQ multiplex PCR; TCRdb's copy has only in-frame clones and lacks some. The sample lists 50,000 to 65,000 clones, less than 90% occurring once. This specimen was CD4+ or CD8+ T cells sorted from blood, taken in a trial of the OX40 agonist ivuxolimab. These receptors all stem from an adult with an advanced solid tumor such as melanoma, head and neck, liver or kidney cancer.

The V and J genes are TRBV9 and TRBJ2-3; no reliable D call. CDR1 SGDLS and CDR2 YYNGEE come from the germline V gene. Trimming took 4 bases from V and 2 from J, leaving 5 bases between them. CDR3 length: 12 amino acids. The CDR3 region has the DNA TGTGCCAGCAGCCCCTACACAGATACGCAGTATTTT. It yields the protein CASSPYTDTQYF.

This chain uses TRBV7-8 with TRBJ2-5, with a possible D match to TRBD1 (5 bases). CDR3 length: 16 residues. V gave up 5 bases and J gave up 2 bases, with 18 bases separating them. Germline V lookup: CDR1 SGHVS, CDR2 FQNEAQ. The CDR3 nucleotides are TGTGCCAGCAGCCTTTCGGCCTCAGGGATTCAAGAGACCCAGTACTTC. Its translation is CASSLSASGIQETQYF.

This clone was counted a few times. This chain joins TRBV7-2 and TRBJ2-3, with 12 bases fitting TRBD2. With V trimmed by 5 bases and J by 2 bases, 8 bases remained unmatched. CDR1 and CDR2 from the germline V gene are SGHTA and FQGNSA. CDR3 size: 17 residues. CDR3 nucleotides: TGTGCCAGCAGCGCCTCACTAGCGGGAGGTCTCACAGATACGCAGTATTTT. Translated: CASSASLAGGLTDTQYF. Complete variable domain (other parts from reference TRBV7-2 and TRBJ2-3): GAGVSQSPSNKVTEKGKDVELRCDPISGHTALYWYRQSLGQGLEFLIYFQGNSAPDKSGLPSDRFSAERTGGSVSTLTIQRTQQEDSAVYLCASSASLAGGLTDTQYFGPGTRLTVL.

The chain links TRBV2 to TRBJ1-5; D is perhaps TRBD1 (5 bases). Trimming shortened V by 4 bases and J by 7 bases, and 11 bases separated the two germline ends. This CDR3 spans 13 amino acids. Germline loops: CDR1 SNHLY, CDR2 FYNNEI. CDR3 sequence (DNA): TGTGCCAGCAGTGCGGGGGTTCGGCAGCCCCAGCATTTT. Translating it yields CASSAGVRQPQHF. The entire variable domain, with the rest obtained from reference TRBV2 and TRBJ1-5, is as follows: EPEVTQTPSHQVTQMGQEVILRCVPISNHLYFYWYRQILGQKVEFLVSFYNNEISEKSEIFDDQFSVERPDGSNFTLKIRSTKLEDSAMYFCASSAGVRQPQHFGDGTRLSIL.

V usage is TRBV29-1 and J usage is TRBJ2-7; 9 nucleotides match TRBD2. Germline CDR1 and CDR2: SQVTM and ANQGSEA. J gave up 6 bases and V 6 bases, and 15 bases lay outside the gene matches. The CDR3 sequence is 15 residues long. DNA of the CDR3: TGCAGCGTGCGGTACGGGGCGGGAGGGCCGGTCGAGCAGTACTTC. Amino acids: CSVRYGAGGPVEQYF.

Here the CDR3 reads CAISDARVTNTGELFF. CDR3 nucleotide sequence: TGTGCCATCAGTGACGCTAGGGTGACGAACACCGGGGAGCTGTTTTTT. V is TRBV10-3 and J is TRBJ2-2; no reliable D call. CDR1 and CDR2 (germline): ENHRY, SYGVKD. CDR3 size: 16 residues. Trimming stripped 3 bases from V and 0 bases from J, with 11 bases between.

The gene calls are TRBV15 and TRBJ1-4; TRBD1 matches 10 bases. This CDR3 is 16 amino acids long. V dropped 4 bases and J dropped 7; count of bases not matched to a gene: 9. Looked up from germline, CDR1 is LNHNV and CDR2 is YYDKDF (reference sequence). The CDR3 protein is CATSNRDRGRGEKLFF. CDR3 nucleotide sequence: TGTGCCACCAGCAACCGGGACAGGGGACGTGGTGAAAAACTGTTTTTT.

This chain links TRBV4-3 with TRBJ1-1; D gene uncertain. Germline values: CDR1 LGHNA, CDR2 YSLEER. With 0 bases removed from V and 2 bases from J, the gap between germline ends came to 13 bases. The length of the CDR3 is 16 residues. The CDR3 protein is CASSQEFNFLNTEAFF. The CDR3 DNA reads as TGCGCCAGCAGCCAAGAATTTAACTTCCTAAACACTGAAGCTTTCTTT.

This clone was counted a single time. The chain employs TRBV29-1 and TRBJ2-1, with D unresolved. The CDR3 is 11 residues long. Germline V gives CDR1 SQVTM, CDR2 ANQGSEA. The V and J ends lost 3 bases and 8 bases respectively, with 8 bases between them. CDR3 amino acids: CSVDSIYEQFF. The CDR3 DNA follows: TGCAGCGTTGATTCGATCTATGAGCAGTTCTTC.

V gene TRBV28 combines with J gene TRBJ2-7, with unresolved D. The germline CDR1 and CDR2 sequences are MDHEN and SYDVKM. This CDR3 contains 11 residues. The V gene lost 3 bases and the J gene lost 3 bases, with 3 bases spanning the gap. The CDR3 loop is CASSFYYEQYF. The CDR3, as DNA: TGTGCCAGCAGTTTTTACTACGAGCAGTACTTC. Drawing the rest from reference TRBV28 and TRBJ2-7, the complete variable domain is DVKVTQSSRYLVKRTGEKVFLECVQDMDHENMFWYRQDPGLGLRLIYFSYDVKMKEKGDIPEGYSVSREKKERFSLILESASTNQTSMYLCASSFYYEQYFGPGTRLTVT.

The chain combines TRBV28 with TRBJ1-6; D might be TRBD1 (6 bases). Between the trimmed V and J ends, which lost 2 bases and 4 bases, there was a span of 12 bases. The V gene's germline CDR1 is MDHEN and CDR2 SYDVKM. This CDR3 spans 16 amino acids. Written as DNA, the CDR3 is TGTGCCAGCAGTTTACCTGGGACATCTTATAATTCACCCCTCCACTTT. Translation: CASSLPGTSYNSPLHF.

CDR3 sequence: CASSSDRWAYEQYF. CDR3 nucleotide sequence: TGTGCCAGCAGCTCTGACAGGTGGGCCTACGAGCAGTACTTC. The chain joins TRBV7-6 to TRBJ2-7; weak D call: TRBD1 (6 bases). Looked up from germline, CDR1 is SGHVS and CDR2 is FNYEAQ. The CDR3 has 14 residues. V gave up 4 bases and J gave up 2 bases, with 12 bases separating them.

The V call is TRBV9, the J call TRBJ2-3; TRBD2 might be the D (6 bases). V was trimmed by 3 bases and J by 3 bases, leaving 11 bases between them. The length of the CDR3 is 14 residues. The V gene's germline CDR1 is SGDLS and CDR2 YYNGEE. The CDR3 sequence: CASSDGTYTDTQYF. In DNA, the CDR3 is TGTGCCAGCAGCGACGGGACTTATACAGATACGCAGTATTTT.

The CDR3 loop reads CASRVGPTGASNQPQHF. The CDR3 region has the DNA TGTGCCAGCAGGGTAGGCCCGACAGGGGCGAGCAATCAGCCCCAGCATTTT. This sequence joins TRBV2 and TRBJ1-5; 8 bases align to TRBD1. After removal of 6 bases from V and 1 base from J, the junction contained 11 bases not matched to a gene. The CDR3 runs 17 residues. CDR1 and CDR2 from the germline V gene are SNHLY and FYNNEI. The variable domain in full, with the rest retrieved from reference TRBV2 and TRBJ1-5, is EPEVTQTPSHQVTQMGQEVILRCVPISNHLYFYWYRQILGQKVEFLVSFYNNEISEKSEIFDDQFSVERPDGSNFTLKIRSTKLEDSAMYFCASRVGPTGASNQPQHFGDGTRLSIL.

V is TRBV5-1 and J is TRBJ2-1, with 7 bases that match TRBD1. The junction had 5 bases not matched to a gene; V was cut back by 1 base and J by 4 bases. The CDR3 runs 15 residues. The germline V gene encodes CDR1 SGHRS and CDR2 YFSETQ. The CDR3 protein is CASSLTGDIYNEQFF. In DNA form, the CDR3 reads TGCGCCAGCAGCTTGACAGGGGACATTTACAATGAGCAGTTCTTC.

The chain uses TRBV12-1 and TRBJ2-1. TRBV12-1 is classified as a pseudogene. The CDR3 has 17 residues. The CDR3 loop is CASSFAGRVGHINEQFF. CDR3 bases: TGTGCCAGCAGCTTTGCGGGGAGAGTAGGACATATCAATGAGCAGTTCTTC.

The genes are TRBV7-2 and TRBJ1-2; 10 bases map to TRBD1. The CDR3 totals 14 residues. Germline loops: CDR1 SGHTA, CDR2 FQGNSA. The V and J ends lost 5 bases and 8 bases, in that order; junction bases with no gene match: 8. The CDR3 bases are TGTGCCAGCAGCGTTAGACAGGGGGCGAGAGGCTACACCTTC. Translation gives CASSVRQGARGYTF. The full variable domain, its missing parts supplied by reference TRBV7-2 and TRBJ1-2, is GAGVSQSPSNKVTEKGKDVELRCDPISGHTALYWYRQSLGQGLEFLIYFQGNSAPDKSGLPSDRFSAERTGGSVSTLTIQRTQQEDSAVYLCASSVRQGARGYTFGSGTRLTVV.

The V and J genes are TRBV28 and TRBJ2-2, with 10 bases identical to TRBD2. The ends lost 5 bases at V and 7 bases at J; junction bases unmatched: 10. The CDR3 spans 16 residues. Germline V gene lookup returns CDR1 MDHEN and CDR2 SYDVKM. In DNA, the CDR3 is TGTGCCAGCAGTCGACTAGCGGGTCGGGGGAGCGGGGAGCTGTTTTTT. It translates to CASSRLAGRGSGELFF.

The V gene is TRBV4-1, the J gene TRBJ2-1, with a tentative D call TRBD1 (6 bases). V was cut by 0 bases and J by 4 bases, with 16 bases left in between. There are 17 residues in the CDR3. Per germline, CDR1 MGHRA and CDR2 YSYEKL. CDR3 DNA sequence: TGCGCCAGCAGCCAAGAGCCGGACCCGAGGGGGTACAATGAGCAGTTCTTC. Translating gives CASSQEPDPRGYNEQFF.

The V call is TRBV4-2, the J call TRBJ2-3; TRBD2 matches 7 bases. The germline V gene encodes CDR1 LGHNA and CDR2 YNFKEQ. V shed 1 base and J 0 bases; nucleotides not matched to a gene: 4. The CDR3 is 16 residues long. CDR3 protein: CASSQGGSGSTDTQYF. CDR3 nucleotides: TGTGCCAGCAGCCAAGGGGGTAGCGGGAGCACAGATACGCAGTATTTT.

This sequence joins TRBV14 and TRBJ2-5; perhaps TRBD1 as D (6 bases). Trimming removed 3 bases from V and 7 bases from J, with 18 bases in between. Germline assignment: CDR1 SGHDN and CDR2 FVKESK. The CDR3 sequence is 15 residues long. In nucleotides, the CDR3 is TGTGCCAGCAGCCAGAGGGACAACCCCAGGGGGACCCAGTACTTC. This gives the protein CASSQRDNPRGTQYF.

This chain uses TRBV18 with TRBJ2-2; 12 bases match TRBD2. The CDR3 extends over 17 amino acids. Germline V gene data show CDR1 as KGHSH and CDR2 as LQKENI. The trim removed 3 bases at V and 4 bases at J, leaving 6 bases unmatched. This CDR3 is CASSPFLAGGPTGELFF. Written as DNA, the CDR3 is TGTGCCAGCTCACCCTTTCTAGCGGGAGGGCCCACCGGGGAGCTGTTTTTT.

This chain connects TRBV6-1 to TRBJ2-1; 8 bases are shared with TRBD1. V dropped 2 bases and J dropped 2; count of bases not matched to a gene: 8. The CDR3 length is 17 residues. CDR1 is MNHNS and CDR2 is SASEGT in the germline V gene. The CDR3, as DNA: TGTGCCAGCAGTGAACGCCCTCAGGGGGCAGCCTACAATGAGCAGTTCTTC. Protein sequence: CASSERPQGAAYNEQFF.

The V and J genes are TRBV28 and TRBJ1-6, with 12 positions matching TRBD1. This CDR3 is built from 14 residues. The germline CDR1 and CDR2 sequences are MDHEN and SYDVKM. J lost 10 bases, V lost 6 bases, and 4 bases had no gene match. This CDR3 is CASSPGTGGSPLHF. In nucleotides, the CDR3 is TGTGCCAGCAGCCCAGGGACAGGGGGCTCACCCCTCCACTTT.

This chain links TRBV28 with TRBJ2-7; 7 nucleotides align to TRBD2. The CDR3 has 14 amino acids. Germline V gene sequence: CDR1 MDHEN, CDR2 SYDVKM. V lost 4 bases to trimming and J lost 2 bases; unmatched junction nucleotides: 5. The CDR3 protein is CASSSGTTPYEQYF. CDR3 DNA sequence: TGTGCCAGCAGTTCCGGGACTACCCCCTACGAGCAGTACTTC.

V is TRBV7-7 and J is TRBJ2-1, with 7 nucleotides matching TRBD2. The germline V gene encodes CDR1 SSHAT and CDR2 FNYEAQ (reference sequence). The CDR3 is 15 amino acids. Trimming cost V 1 base and J 8 bases; bases outside gene matches: 8. The CDR3 spells CASSLGAGVLDEQFF. DNA for the CDR3: TGTGCCAGCAGCTTAGGGGCGGGGGTTCTGGATGAGCAGTTCTTC.

The V call is TRBV7-9, the J call TRBJ2-7; D is ambiguous. Germline CDR1 reads SEHNR; CDR2 reads FQNEAQ (reference sequence). This CDR3 is 14 amino acids long. V was trimmed by 5 bases and J by 5 bases, leaving 16 bases between them. The CDR3 nucleotides read TGTGCCAGCAGCGCTGACCTCGGACGGGACGAGCAGTACTTC. This gives the protein CASSADLGRDEQYF.

The chain links TRBV11-2 to TRBJ2-7, with 10 bases fitting TRBD1. This CDR3 is built from 15 residues. J was trimmed by 1 base and V by 1 base; bases with no gene match: 1. In germline, CDR1 is SGHAT, CDR2 FQNNGV. CDR3 coding DNA: TGTGCCAGCAGCTTAGGGGGACAGGGGTCCTACGAGCAGTACTTC. Its protein is CASSLGGQGSYEQYF. The complete variable domain, with remaining parts taken from reference TRBV11-2 and TRBJ2-7, reads EAGVAQSPRYKIIEKRQSVAFWCNPISGHATLYWYQQILGQGPKLLIQFQNNGVVDDSQLPKDRFSAERLKGVDSTLKIQPAKLEDSAVYLCASSLGGQGSYEQYFGPGTRLTVT.

The chain employs TRBV5-1 and TRBJ1-6; 7 bases agree with TRBD1. CDR1 and CDR2 (germline): SGHRS, YFSETQ. After removal of 5 bases from V and 10 bases from J, the junction contained 9 bases not matched to a gene. The CDR3 runs 14 residues. CDR3 region: CASRLSTGQSPLHF. The CDR3 DNA follows: TGCGCCAGCAGGTTATCGACAGGGCAATCACCCCTCCACTTT.

This clone occurred a few times. The sample contains more than one DNA sequence encoding this CDR3. V is TRBV27 and J is TRBJ2-5; TRBD1 is a possible D gene (5 bases). The length of the CDR3 is 13 residues. Germline V gives CDR1 MNHEY, CDR2 SMNVEV (reference sequence). V lost 6 bases and J lost 5, with 13 bases in between. The CDR3 spells CASSSGLRETQYF. CDR3 nucleotide sequence: TGTGCCAGCAGCTCAGGGTTGAGGGAGACCCAGTACTTC.